Following are 7 T cell receptor beta chains from one sample sequenced in a study of CD8 T cells in Susac syndrome. With random hexamers, roughly 0.45 to 1 ug RNA was reverse transcribed. Via MiXCR, TCRdb re-called the immunoSEQ multiplex PCR reads, giving one row per CDR3 protein. The sample lists approximately 120,000 distinct CDR3 sequences, over 90% occurring once. The sequencing input was CD4+ T cells from PBMCs. Receptors were obtained from a human donor in good health.

The CDR3 here is CASSYGRRGLNNSPLHF. CDR3 nucleotides: TGTGCCAGCAGTTACGGCCGCAGGGGGCTCAATAATTCACCCCTCCACTTT. V usage is TRBV6-5 and J usage is TRBJ1-6, with TRBD1 matching over 8 bases. Germline V gene sequence: CDR1 MNHEY, CDR2 SVGAGI. The CDR3 runs to 17 residues. With V trimmed by 2 bases and J by 5 bases, 8 bases remained unmatched.

The rearrangement uses TRBV14 and TRBJ2-7; D could derive from TRBD1 or TRBD2 (5 bases each). The CDR3 is 14 residues long. Germline assignment: CDR1 SGHDN and CDR2 FVKESK. The V end was cut by 4 bases, the J end by 0 bases, with 10 bases between. CDR3 nucleotide sequence: TGTGCCAGCAGCCGCCCCGGGACCTCCTACGAGCAGTACTTC. Translating gives CASSRPGTSYEQYF. The whole variable domain, remainder taken from reference TRBV14 and TRBJ2-7, is EAGVTQFPSHSVIEKGQTVTLRCDPISGHDNLYWYRRVMGKEIKFLLHFVKESKQDESGMPNNRFLAERTGGTYSTLKVQPAELEDSGVYFCASSRPGTSYEQYFGPGTRLTVT.

V is TRBV24-1 and J is TRBJ2-1; tentative D call: TRBD2 (5 bases). The CDR3 loop spans 13 amino acids. Germline V CDR1 and CDR2: KGHDR, SFDVKD. Between the trimmed V and J ends, which lost 9 bases and 5 bases, there was a span of 13 bases. The CDR3 nucleotides read TGTGCCACCGCAAGCGGCGGCGACAATGAGCAGTTCTTC. This translates into CATASGGDNEQFF.

The chain has TRBV7-2 and TRBJ1-2; TRBD1 matches at 7 bases. After removal of 0 bases from V and 8 bases from J, the junction contained 6 bases not matched to a gene. Germline V gives CDR1 SGHTA, CDR2 FQGNSA. The CDR3 is 14 residues long. The CDR3 spells CASSLADRVSGYTF. The DNA for the CDR3 is TGTGCCAGCAGCTTAGCCGACAGGGTATCAGGCTACACCTTC.

This clonotype was seen only once. The J gene is TRBJ1-3, the V gene TRBV6-6; D gene ambiguous. Trimming shortened V by 8 bases and J by 0 bases, and 11 bases separated the two germline ends. Germline lookup yields CDR1 MNHNY and CDR2 SVGAGI (reference sequence). The CDR3 sequence is 14 residues long. The CDR3 loop is CASHWGNSGNTIYF. The CDR3 DNA reads as TGTGCCAGCCATTGGGGAAACTCTGGAAACACCATATATTTT.

V usage is TRBV6-5 and J usage is TRBJ1-2, with TRBD1 matching 7 bases. The V and J ends lost 3 bases and 4 bases, in that order; junction bases with no gene match: 5. The CDR3 spans 14 residues. CDR1 is MNHEY, CDR2 SVGAGI, per germline. CDR3 region: CASSYMTGSYGYTF. The CDR3 DNA sequence: TGTGCCAGCAGTTATATGACAGGGTCCTATGGCTACACCTTC.

V gene TRBV11-2 combines with J gene TRBJ1-2, with D hard to call. The CDR3 is made up of 13 amino acids. V was pared by 1 base and J by 2 bases, with 5 bases between. Germline CDR1 SGHAT, CDR2 FQNNGV. DNA of the CDR3: TGTGCCAGCAGCTTAGTCGGGAACTATGGCTACACCTTC. Translation gives CASSLVGNYGYTF.